This T cell receptor (beta chain) was sequenced for a study of long-term antiretroviral therapy in people with HIV. Study conclusions and caveats: Blood sampling spanned 2004 to 2017, possibly under older ART regimens. Repertoires in HIV (unlike those of controls) had narrower CDR3 length ranges. The study lacked data on ART adherence, viral resistance or therapy changes.

As to this clone: As yet, its antigen is unknown.

The germline V and J ends were trimmed by 4 bases and 4 bases, with 7 bases remaining between them. Looked up from germline, CDR1 is MNHEY and CDR2 is SVGAGI. This CDR3 has 12 residues. This was the immunoSEQ v3.0 assay at survey level. TCRdb's copy holds only in-frame clones and misses some; the assay was immunoSEQ multiplex PCR. Here the sample spans tens of thousands of clones, 70% to 90% being singletons. It was in the United States that all participants with HIV were treated. This specimen consisted of unsorted PBMCs, obtained 0.8 years before starting antiretroviral therapy. This chain links TRBV6-5 with TRBJ1-2; D gene ambiguous. The sequence was collected from a man between 18 and 35 years old with HIV. CDR3 nucleotide sequence: TGTGCCAGCAGTTCCCCCAGCTATGGCTACACCTTC. It encodes CASSSPSYGYTF.